This T cell receptor (beta chain) was profiled in a study of cytomegalovirus exposure and HLA in healthy donors. The germline V gene encodes CDR1 MNHEY and CDR2 SMNVEV (reference sequence). The CDR3 has 15 residues. The ends were cut back, 5 bases at V and 2 bases at J, with 10 bases in the middle. The PCR had 60 Vbeta and 13 Jbeta primers. The data were produced by immunoSEQ multiplex PCR, yet TCRdb's version contains in-frame clones alone and is incomplete. The sample shows roughly 99,000 clones, about four fifths of them seen only once. Notes on the study in general: Exclusion applied to some V segments, including TRBV6-2 and TRBV6-3, as they were indistinguishable.

Note on this clone: What it binds is not known.

Material: PBMCs. The origin of this receptor is a woman in her thirties or forties in good health and CMV-seronegative. The chain links TRBV27 to TRBJ2-6; D gene unclear. CDR3 bases: TGTGCCAGCAGTCTCGAGCGCCCTGGGGCCAACGTCCTGACTTTC. This sequence encodes CASSLERPGANVLTF.